This T cell receptor beta chain was observed in a study of T cell repertoires in cytomegalovirus infection. Study context: From public TCR beta signatures came an indication of both CMV infection and matching HLA type. General observations from the study: The study found HLA-C-restricted CMV-specific TCR beta clonotypes dominating the ex vivo response. Cumulated frequencies of public TCR beta families served to identify carriers of CMV plus the relevant HLA.

To note about this clonotype: Its antigen is not identified.

V was trimmed by 3 bases and J by 6 bases, leaving 7 bases between them. The CDR3 loop spans 12 amino acids. Germline assignment: CDR1 ENHRY and CDR2 SYGVKD. TCRdb itself ran the reads through MiXCR, one entry per CDR3 protein. The table lists roughly 280,000 distinct CDR3 sequences, about 20% of them singletons. The chain links TRBV10-3 to TRBJ2-3, with a tentative D call TRBD1 (5 bases). The receptor was isolated from a human donor in good health (CMV status not recorded). Some clones in this sample may be carry-over from other donors' samples. This specimen consisted of cultured PBMCs, obtained from culture after CMV antigen stimulation. As DNA, the CDR3 is TGTGCCATCAGTGACAGGGTGGATACGCAGTATTTT. Protein product: CAISDRVDTQYF.